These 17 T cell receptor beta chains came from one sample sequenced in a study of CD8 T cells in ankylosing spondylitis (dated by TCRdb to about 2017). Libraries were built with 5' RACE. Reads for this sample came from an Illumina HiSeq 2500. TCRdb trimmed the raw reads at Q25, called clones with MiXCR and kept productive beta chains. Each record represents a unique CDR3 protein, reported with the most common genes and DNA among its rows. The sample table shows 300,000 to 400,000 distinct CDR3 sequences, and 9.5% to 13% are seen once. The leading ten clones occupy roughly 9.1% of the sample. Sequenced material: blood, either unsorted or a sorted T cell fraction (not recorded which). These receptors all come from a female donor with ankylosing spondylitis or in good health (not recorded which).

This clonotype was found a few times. The CDR3 DNA reads TGTGCCAGCAGTTTGGGGACAGGGTCTAAAGAGACCCAGTACTTC. Residues: CASSLGTGSKETQYF. The gene calls are TRBV12-3 or TRBV12-4 and TRBJ2-5, with 9 nucleotides matching TRBD1. CDR3 length equals 15 residues. Trimming cost V 3 bases and J 3 bases; bases outside gene matches: 5.

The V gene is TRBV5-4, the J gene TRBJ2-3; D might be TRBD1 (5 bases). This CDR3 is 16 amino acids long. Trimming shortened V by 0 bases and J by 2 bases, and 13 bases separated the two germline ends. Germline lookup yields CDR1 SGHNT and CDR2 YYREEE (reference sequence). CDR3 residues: CASSLVGVPTTDTQYF. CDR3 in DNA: TGTGCCAGCAGCTTGGTAGGGGTCCCTACCACAGATACGCAGTATTTT.

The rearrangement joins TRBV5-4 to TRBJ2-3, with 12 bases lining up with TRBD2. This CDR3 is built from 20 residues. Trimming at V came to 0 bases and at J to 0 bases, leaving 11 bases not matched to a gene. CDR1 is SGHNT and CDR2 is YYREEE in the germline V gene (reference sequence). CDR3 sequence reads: CASSLDGGLAGYSSTDTQYF. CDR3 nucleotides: TGTGCCAGCAGCTTGGACGGAGGACTAGCGGGATATTCTAGCACAGATACGCAGTATTTT.

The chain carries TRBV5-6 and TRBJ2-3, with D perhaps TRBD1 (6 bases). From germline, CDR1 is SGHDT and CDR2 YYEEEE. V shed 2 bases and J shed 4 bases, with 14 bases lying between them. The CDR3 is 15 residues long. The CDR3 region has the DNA TGTGCCAGCAGCTTTCGGCAGGGGAAGGCAGATACGCAGTATTTT. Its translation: CASSFRQGKADTQYF.

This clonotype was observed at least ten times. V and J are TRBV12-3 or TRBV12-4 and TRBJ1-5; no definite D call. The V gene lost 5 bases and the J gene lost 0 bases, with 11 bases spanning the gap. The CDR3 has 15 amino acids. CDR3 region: CASSPSWDSNQPQHF. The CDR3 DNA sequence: TGTGCCAGCAGTCCATCGTGGGATAGCAATCAGCCCCAGCATTTT.

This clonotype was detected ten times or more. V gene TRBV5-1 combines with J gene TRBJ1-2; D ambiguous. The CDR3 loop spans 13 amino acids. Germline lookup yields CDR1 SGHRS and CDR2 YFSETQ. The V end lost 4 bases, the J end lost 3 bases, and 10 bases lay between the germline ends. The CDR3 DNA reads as TGCGCCAGCAGCCCCCCGGGAGACTATGGCTACACCTTC. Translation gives CASSPPGDYGYTF. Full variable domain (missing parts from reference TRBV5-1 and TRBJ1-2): KAGVTQTPRYLIKTRGQQVTLSCSPISGHRSVSWYQQTPGQGLQFLFEYFSETQRNKGNFPGRFSGRQFSNSRSEMNVSTLELGDSALYLCASSPPGDYGYTFGSGTRLTVV.

CDR3: CSAAPAGTYEQYF. DNA for the CDR3: TGCAGTGCCGCCCCAGCGGGGACCTACGAGCAGTACTTC. The gene calls are TRBV20-1 and TRBJ2-7; 7 nucleotides line up with TRBD2. CDR3 length: 13 residues. Unmatched junction bases numbered 7, after V lost 6 bases and J lost 2 bases. Germline assignment: CDR1 DFQATT and CDR2 SNEGSKA (reference sequence).

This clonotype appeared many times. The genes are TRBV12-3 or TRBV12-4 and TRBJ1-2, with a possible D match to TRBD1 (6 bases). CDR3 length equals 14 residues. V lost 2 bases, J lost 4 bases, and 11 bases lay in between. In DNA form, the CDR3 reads TGTGCCAGCAGTTTATCCGACAGGTCCTATGGCTACACCTTC. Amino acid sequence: CASSLSDRSYGYTF.

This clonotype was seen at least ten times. The CDR3 DNA reads as TGTGCCAGCAAAAGAGGGGCCGGAAACACCATATATTTT. Translation gives CASKRGAGNTIYF. The chain employs TRBV12-3 or TRBV12-4 and TRBJ1-3; tentative D call: TRBD1 (5 bases). Trimming shortened V by 7 bases and J by 4 bases, and 11 bases separated the two germline ends. CDR3 size: 13 residues.

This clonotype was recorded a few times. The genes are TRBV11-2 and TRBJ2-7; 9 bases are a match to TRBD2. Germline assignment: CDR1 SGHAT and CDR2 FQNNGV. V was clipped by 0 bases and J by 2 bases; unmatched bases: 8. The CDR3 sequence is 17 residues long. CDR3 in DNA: TGTGCCAGCAGCTTAGAGAAACTAGCGGGCCATCCCTACGAGCAGTACTTC. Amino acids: CASSLEKLAGHPYEQYF.

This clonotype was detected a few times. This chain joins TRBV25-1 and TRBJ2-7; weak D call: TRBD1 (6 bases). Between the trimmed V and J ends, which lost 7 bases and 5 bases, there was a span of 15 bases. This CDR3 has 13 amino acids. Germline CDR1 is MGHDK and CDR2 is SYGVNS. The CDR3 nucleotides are TGTGCCAGCACCAGGGGAAAAGGCCACGAGCAGTACTTC. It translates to CASTRGKGHEQYF.

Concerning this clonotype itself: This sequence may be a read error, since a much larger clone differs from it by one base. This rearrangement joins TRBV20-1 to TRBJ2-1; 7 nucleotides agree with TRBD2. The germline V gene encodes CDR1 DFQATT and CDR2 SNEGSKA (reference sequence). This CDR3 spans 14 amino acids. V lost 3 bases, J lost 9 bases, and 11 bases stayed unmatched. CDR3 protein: CSASTGTIMIEQFF. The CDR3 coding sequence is TGCAGTGCTAGCACCGGGACTATAATGATTGAGCAGTTCTTC.

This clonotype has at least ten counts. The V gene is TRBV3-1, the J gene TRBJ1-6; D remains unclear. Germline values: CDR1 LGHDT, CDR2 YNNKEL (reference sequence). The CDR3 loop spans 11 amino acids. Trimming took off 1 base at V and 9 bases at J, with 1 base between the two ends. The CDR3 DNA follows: TGTGCCAGCAGCCAAGGTTCACCCCTCCACTTT. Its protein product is CASSQGSPLHF.

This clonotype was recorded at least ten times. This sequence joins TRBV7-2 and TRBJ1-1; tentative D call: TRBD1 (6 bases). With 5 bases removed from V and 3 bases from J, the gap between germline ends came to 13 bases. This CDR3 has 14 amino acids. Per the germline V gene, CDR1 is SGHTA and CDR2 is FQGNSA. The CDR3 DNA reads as TGTGCCAGCAGCCCCAGACCAGGGGACACTGAAGCTTTCTTT. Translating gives CASSPRPGDTEAFF.

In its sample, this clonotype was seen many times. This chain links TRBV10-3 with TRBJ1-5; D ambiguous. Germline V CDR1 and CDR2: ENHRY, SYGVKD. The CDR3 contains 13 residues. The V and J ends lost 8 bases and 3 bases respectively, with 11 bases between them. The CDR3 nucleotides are TGTGCCATCGCCGGAGCCTACAATCAGCCCCAGCATTTT. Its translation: CAIAGAYNQPQHF.

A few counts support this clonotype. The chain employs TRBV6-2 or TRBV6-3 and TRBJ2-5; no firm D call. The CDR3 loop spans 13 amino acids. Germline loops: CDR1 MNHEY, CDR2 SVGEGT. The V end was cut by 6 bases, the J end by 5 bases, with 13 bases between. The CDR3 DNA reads TGTGCCAGCAGGCTACCGAAGGGTGAGACCCAGTACTTC. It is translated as CASRLPKGETQYF.

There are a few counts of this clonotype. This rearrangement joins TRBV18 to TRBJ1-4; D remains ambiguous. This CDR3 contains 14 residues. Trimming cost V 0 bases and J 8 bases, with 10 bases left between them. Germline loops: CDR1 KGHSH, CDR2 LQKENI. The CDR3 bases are TGTGCCAGCTCACCACCGATCGCTCTGGAAAAACTGTTTTTT. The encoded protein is CASSPPIALEKLFF.